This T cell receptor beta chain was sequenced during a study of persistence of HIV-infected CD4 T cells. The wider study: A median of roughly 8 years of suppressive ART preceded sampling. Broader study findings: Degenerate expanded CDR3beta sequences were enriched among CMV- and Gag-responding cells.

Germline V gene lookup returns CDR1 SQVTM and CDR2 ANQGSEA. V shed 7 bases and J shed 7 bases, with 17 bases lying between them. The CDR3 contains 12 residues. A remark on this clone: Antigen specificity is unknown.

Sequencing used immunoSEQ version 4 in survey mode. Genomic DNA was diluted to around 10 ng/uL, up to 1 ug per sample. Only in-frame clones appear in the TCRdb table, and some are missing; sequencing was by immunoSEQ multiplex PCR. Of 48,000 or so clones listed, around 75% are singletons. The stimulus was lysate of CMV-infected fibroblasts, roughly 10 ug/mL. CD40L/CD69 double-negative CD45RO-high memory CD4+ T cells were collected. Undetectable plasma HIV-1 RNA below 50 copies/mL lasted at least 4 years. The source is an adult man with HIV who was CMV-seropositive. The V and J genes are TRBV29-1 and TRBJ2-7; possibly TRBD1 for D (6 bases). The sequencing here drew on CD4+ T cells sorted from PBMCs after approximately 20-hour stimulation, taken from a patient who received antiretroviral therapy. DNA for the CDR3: TGCAGCGGGACCCAGGGGACGGGTGAGCAGTACTTC. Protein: CSGTQGTGEQYF.